One and the same sample provided the 4 T cell receptor beta chains below, sequenced in a study of T cells in Graves' hyperthyroidism and ophthalmopathy. What was amplified from RNA transcripts were TCR beta CDR3 regions. With the HTBI primer set, the TCR CDR3 went through a first round of RT-PCR. MiXCR was run by TCRdb on the multiplex PCR reads, yielding one entry per CDR3 protein. The repertoire holds about 210,000 distinct CDR3 sequences, with roughly 15% as singletons. Sequenced: blood. Receptor source: a man aged 50 or older with Graves' hyperthyroidism.

The chain links TRBV19 to TRBJ1-1, with 8 bases lining up with TRBD1. This CDR3 spans 15 amino acids. Germline-derived CDR1 and CDR2 are LNHDA and SQIVND (reference sequence). V lost 5 bases, J lost 4 bases, and 9 bases stayed unmatched. CDR3 bases: TGTGCCAGTAGTGAGGACAGGGAGAGGGGCACTGAAGCTTTCTTT. Encoded protein: CASSEDRERGTEAFF.

This clonotype was observed many times. CDR3 sequence: CASSAGLARRGYNEQFF. CDR3 DNA: TGTGCCAGCAGCGCGGGACTAGCGAGAAGAGGCTACAATGAGCAGTTCTTC. V gene TRBV7-9 combines with J gene TRBJ2-1; 10 nucleotides line up with TRBD2. V gave up 5 bases and J gave up 3 bases; unmatched junction bases: 10. This CDR3 comprises 17 residues. The V gene's germline CDR1 is SEHNR and CDR2 FQNEAQ (reference sequence).

This clonotype was seen many times. The V gene is TRBV7-6, the J gene TRBJ2-1, with D perhaps TRBD1 (5 bases). This CDR3 spans 15 amino acids. With 3 bases removed from V and 3 bases from J, the gap between germline ends came to 12 bases. The germline CDR1 and CDR2 sequences are SGHVS and FNYEAQ. The DNA of the CDR3 is TGTGCCAGCAGCTTTTGGGAAGACAGCTACAATGAGCAGTTCTTC. Translation: CASSFWEDSYNEQFF.

Ten or more counts support this clonotype. The rearrangement uses TRBV28 and TRBJ1-6; 7 positions agree with TRBD1. From germline, CDR1 is MDHEN and CDR2 SYDVKM. This CDR3 is built from 14 residues. With V trimmed by 3 bases and J by 9 bases, 5 bases remained unmatched. The CDR3 loop is CASSFDREFSPLHF. The CDR3 DNA follows: TGTGCCAGCAGTTTCGACAGGGAGTTTTCACCCCTCCACTTT.